The present T cell receptor beta chain was sequenced within a study of cytomegalovirus exposure and HLA in healthy donors. The method was immunoSEQ multiplex PCR; TCRdb's version includes in-frame clones alone and lacks a portion of them. The data contain about 98,000 clones, approximately 84% of them singletons. This clone was observed a handful of times. Its matching antigen is unknown. Between the trimmed V and J ends, which lost 5 bases and 2 bases, there was a span of 17 bases. This CDR3 is built from 16 residues. Looked up from germline, CDR1 is MNHEY and CDR2 is SMNVEV (reference sequence). Notes on the study in general: Cytomegalovirus status was reportedly diagnosed by the classifier with high specificity and sensitivity. There were a few CMV-associated chains whose specificity for CMV antigens was confirmed in vitro.

Material: PBMCs. The V and J genes are TRBV27 and TRBJ2-3; a possible D gene is TRBD2 (6 bases). The source is a man aged 18-30 years in good health and CMV-seropositive. The CDR3 nucleotides read TGTGCCAGCAGTCGAATAGAGGGACTGCCCACAGATACGCAGTATTTT. Its protein product is CASSRIEGLPTDTQYF.